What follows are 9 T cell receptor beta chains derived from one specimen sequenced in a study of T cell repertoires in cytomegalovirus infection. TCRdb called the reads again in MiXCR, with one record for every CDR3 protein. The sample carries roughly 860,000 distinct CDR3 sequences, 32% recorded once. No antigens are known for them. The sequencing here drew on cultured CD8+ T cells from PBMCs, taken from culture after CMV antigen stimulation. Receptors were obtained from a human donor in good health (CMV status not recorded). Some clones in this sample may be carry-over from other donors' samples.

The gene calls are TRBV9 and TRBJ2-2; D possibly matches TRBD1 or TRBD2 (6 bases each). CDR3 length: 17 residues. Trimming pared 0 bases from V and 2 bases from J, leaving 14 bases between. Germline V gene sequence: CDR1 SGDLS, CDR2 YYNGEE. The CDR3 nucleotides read TGTGCCAGCAGCGTAGCTCGAACGGGGGCAAACACCGGGGAGCTGTTTTTT. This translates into CASSVARTGANTGELFF.

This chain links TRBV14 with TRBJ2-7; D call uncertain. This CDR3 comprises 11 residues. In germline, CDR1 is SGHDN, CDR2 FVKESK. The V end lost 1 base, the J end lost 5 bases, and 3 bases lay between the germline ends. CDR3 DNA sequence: TGTGCCAGCAGCCAAGCGCACGAGCAGTACTTC. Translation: CASSQAHEQYF.

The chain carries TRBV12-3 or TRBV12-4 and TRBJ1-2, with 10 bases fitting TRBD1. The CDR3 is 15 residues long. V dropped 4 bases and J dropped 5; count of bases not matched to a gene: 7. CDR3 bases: TGTGCCAGCAGTTATTTGGACAGGGGGGGGTATGGCTACACCTTC. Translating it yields CASSYLDRGGYGYTF.

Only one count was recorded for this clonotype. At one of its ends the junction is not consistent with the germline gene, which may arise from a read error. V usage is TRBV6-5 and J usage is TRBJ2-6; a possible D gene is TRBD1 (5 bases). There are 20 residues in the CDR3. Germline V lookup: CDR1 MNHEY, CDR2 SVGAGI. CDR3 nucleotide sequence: TGTGCCAGCAGTTACGTCCCGGACCTCGACTCCCCCTCTGGGGCCAACGTCCTAACTTTC. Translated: CASSYVPDLDSPSGANVLTF.

CDR3 in amino acids: CASSRVGTYEQYF. CDR3 DNA sequence: TGTGCCAGTAGTAGGGTGGGAACCTACGAGCAGTACTTC. V gene TRBV19 combines with J gene TRBJ2-7, with no clear D. The CDR3 runs 13 residues. Germline lookup yields CDR1 LNHDA and CDR2 SQIVND (reference sequence). V shed 4 bases and J shed 2 bases, with 9 bases lying between them. Full variable domain (rest looked up from reference TRBV19 and TRBJ2-7): DGGITQSPKYLFRKEGQNVTLSCEQNLNHDAMYWYRQDPGQGLRLIYYSQIVNDFQKGDIAEGYSVSREKKESFPLTVTSAQKNPTAFYLCASSRVGTYEQYFGPGTRLTVT.

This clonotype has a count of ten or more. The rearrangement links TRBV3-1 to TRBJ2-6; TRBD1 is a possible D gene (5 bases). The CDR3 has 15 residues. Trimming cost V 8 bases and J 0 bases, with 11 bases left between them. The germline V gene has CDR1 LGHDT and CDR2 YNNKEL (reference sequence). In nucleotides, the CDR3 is TGTGCCAGCTCCGACAGCTTCTCTGGGGCCAACGTCCTGACTTTC. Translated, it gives CASSDSFSGANVLTF.

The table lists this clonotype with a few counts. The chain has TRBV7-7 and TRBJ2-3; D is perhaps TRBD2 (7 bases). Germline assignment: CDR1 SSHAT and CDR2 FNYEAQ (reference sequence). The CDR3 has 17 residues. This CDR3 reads CASSPGRSGGPTDTQYF. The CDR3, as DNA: TGTGCTAGCTCACCCGGACGCTCGGGGGGCCCGACAGATACGCAGTATTTT.

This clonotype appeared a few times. CDR3 nucleotides: TGTGCCAGCAGTTACTCGAGGGCGTCGCCAGATTTCTACGAGCAGTACGTC. It encodes CASSYSRASPDFYEQYV. The V gene is TRBV6-2 or TRBV6-3, the J gene TRBJ2-7; possible D gene TRBD2, 5 bases. The CDR3 totals 17 residues. Germline CDR1 MNHEY, CDR2 SVGEGT. V shed 0 bases and J shed 3 bases, with 18 bases lying between them.

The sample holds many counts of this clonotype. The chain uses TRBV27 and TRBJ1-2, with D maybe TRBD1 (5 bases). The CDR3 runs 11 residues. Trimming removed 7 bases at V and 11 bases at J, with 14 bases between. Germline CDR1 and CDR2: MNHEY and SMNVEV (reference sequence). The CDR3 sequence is CASKGTAPYTF. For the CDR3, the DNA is TGTGCCAGCAAAGGGACGGCCCCTTACACCTTC.